One and the same sample provided the 5 T cell receptor beta chains below, sequenced in a study of T cells in Graves' hyperthyroidism and ophthalmopathy. Amplification of TCR beta CDR3 regions was performed using RNA transcripts as template. TCR CDR3 regions were first amplified by RT-PCR with HTBI primers. Each CDR3 protein is one row after TCRdb ran MiXCR on the multiplex PCR reads. This sample has about 210,000 distinct CDR3 sequences, with 15% to 20% found just once. The specimen sequenced was blood. These receptors came from a man aged 50 or older with Graves' hyperthyroidism.

This clonotype was seen at least ten times. This rearrangement joins TRBV5-1 to TRBJ1-1, with D perhaps matching TRBD1 (6 bases). This CDR3 comprises 15 residues. Trimming took 4 bases from V and 0 from J, leaving 13 bases between them. The germline V gene has CDR1 SGHRS and CDR2 YFSETQ. Written as DNA, the CDR3 is TGCGCCAGCAGCGCCGAACAGGGCTTGAACACTGAAGCTTTCTTT. Protein sequence: CASSAEQGLNTEAFF. Full variable domain (outside the CDR3, taken from reference TRBV5-1 and TRBJ1-1): KAGVTQTPRYLIKTRGQQVTLSCSPISGHRSVSWYQQTPGQGLQFLFEYFSETQRNKGNFPGRFSGRQFSNSRSEMNVSTLELGDSALYLCASSAEQGLNTEAFFGQGTRLTVV.

In its sample, this clonotype was seen many times. V gene TRBV3-1 combines with J gene TRBJ2-7, with a possible D match to TRBD2 (6 bases). The CDR3 contains 14 residues. Trimming removed 4 bases at V and 1 base at J, with 11 bases between. Germline CDR1 is LGHDT and CDR2 is YNNKEL (reference sequence). CDR3 sequence: CASSRVGLSYEQYF. CDR3 in DNA: TGTGCCAGCAGCCGAGTGGGACTGTCCTACGAGCAGTACTTC.

This chain joins TRBV28 and TRBJ1-5; 9 nucleotides agree with TRBD1. The CDR3 has 16 residues. Germline V lookup: CDR1 MDHEN, CDR2 SYDVKM. V was pared by 4 bases and J by 6 bases, with 10 bases of the junction left unmatched. CDR3 sequence: CASSSPGGTGFQPQHF. The CDR3 DNA sequence: TGTGCCAGCAGTTCCCCCGGGGGGACAGGGTTTCAGCCCCAGCATTTT.

At least ten counts were recorded for this clonotype. The rearrangement links TRBV6-1 to TRBJ2-2; maybe TRBD1 (6 bases). The CDR3 totals 13 residues. Germline V CDR1 and CDR2: MNHNS, SASEGT. V gave up 5 bases and J gave up 7 bases, with 11 bases separating them. CDR3: CASSTGPGGELFF. CDR3 DNA sequence: TGTGCCAGCAGTACAGGGCCTGGCGGGGAGCTGTTTTTT.

This clonotype was recorded a few times. The CDR3 coding sequence is TGCGCCAGCAGCGCCCCTGCAGGGGTCTATGGCTACACCTTC. The encoded protein is CASSAPAGVYGYTF. V usage is TRBV5-1 and J usage is TRBJ1-2, with D maybe TRBD1 (6 bases). This CDR3 is 14 amino acids long. Trimming pared 4 bases from V and 4 bases from J, leaving 14 bases between. Looked up from germline, CDR1 is SGHRS and CDR2 is YFSETQ.